These 13 T cell receptor beta chains came from one sample sequenced in a study of somatic mutations in cytotoxic T cells in rheumatoid arthritis. Method: immunoSEQ multiplex PCR; TCRdb's copy keeps in-frame clones and lacks some. The sample carries some 18,000 clones, approximately 80% recorded once. What was sequenced was CD8+ T cells sorted from blood. The receptors stem from an adult with rheumatoid arthritis.

The chain uses TRBV5-5 and TRBJ1-5, with TRBD1 identical over 8 bases. This CDR3 is built from 15 residues. V shed 4 bases and J 5 bases; nucleotides not matched to a gene: 8. CDR1 SGHKS and CDR2 YYEKEE come from the germline V gene (reference sequence). The CDR3 spells CASSLNRGSHQPQHF. As DNA, the CDR3 is TGTGCCAGCAGCCTCAACAGGGGGTCACATCAGCCCCAGCATTTT.

The V and J genes are TRBV5-1 and TRBJ2-3; D is undetermined. Trimming removed 0 bases from V and 5 bases from J, with 13 bases in between. CDR1 and CDR2 (germline): SGHRS, YFSETQ. The CDR3 totals 15 residues. In DNA, the CDR3 is TGCGCCAGCAGCTTGGTCGGATTAGTTGGAGATACGCAGTATTTT. Protein product: CASSLVGLVGDTQYF.

The chain has TRBV6-4 and TRBJ1-4; D is ambiguous. The V end lost 3 bases, the J end lost 7 bases, and 12 bases lay between the germline ends. CDR1 MRHNA and CDR2 SNTAGT come from the germline V gene. The CDR3 runs to 14 residues. The CDR3 is CASSEYAGGEKLFF. The CDR3 nucleotides read TGTGCCAGCAGTGAATATGCGGGCGGTGAAAAACTGTTTTTT.

This clone appeared a single time. This chain joins TRBV11-2 and TRBJ2-7; D is unclear. Per germline, CDR1 SGHAT and CDR2 FQNNGV. CDR3 length: 11 amino acids. V was trimmed by 1 base and J by 2 bases, leaving 0 bases between them. The DNA for the CDR3 is TGTGCCAGCAGCTTAGCCTACGAGCAGTACTTC. Translated: CASSLAYEQYF.

This clone has more than one count but fewer than ten. V gene TRBV4-1 combines with J gene TRBJ1-5; no clear D gene. The CDR3 covers 14 residues. Trimming took off 2 bases at V and 6 bases at J, with 11 bases between the two ends. Germline assignment: CDR1 MGHRA and CDR2 YSYEKL. Written as DNA, the CDR3 is TGCGCCAGCAGCCAATACGCAGGTTCTCAGCCCCAGCATTTT. This encodes CASSQYAGSQPQHF.

This rearrangement joins TRBV4-3 to TRBJ2-7, with TRBD1 matching 10 bases. The CDR3 totals 15 residues. Per germline, CDR1 LGHNA and CDR2 YSLEER. The ends lost 1 base at V and 0 bases at J; junction bases unmatched: 0. DNA for the CDR3: TGCGCCAGCAGCCAAGGGACAGGGGGCTCCTACGAGCAGTACTTC. This translates into CASSQGTGGSYEQYF.

The J gene is TRBJ2-3, the V gene TRBV27; D gene unclear. This CDR3 spans 13 amino acids. Trimming pared 2 bases from V and 0 bases from J, leaving 3 bases between. Germline V lookup: CDR1 MNHEY, CDR2 SMNVEV (reference sequence). This CDR3 is CASSLGSTDTQYF. The CDR3 DNA is TGTGCCAGCAGTTTAGGGAGCACAGATACGCAGTATTTT.

V gene TRBV7-3 combines with J gene TRBJ2-2; TRBD1 matches 12 bases. CDR1 and CDR2 from the germline V gene are SGHTA and FQGTGA. The V segment lost 5 bases and the J segment 7 bases; nucleotides outside the gene matches: 11. The CDR3 is 17 residues long. The CDR3 reads CASSPSRDRGPNGELFF. Here the CDR3 DNA reads TGTGCCAGCAGCCCCTCCCGGGACAGGGGGCCAAACGGGGAGCTGTTTTTT.

Worth noting for this clone: The junction shows a germline mismatch at one end, possibly a read error. This chain connects TRBV7-7 to TRBJ1-3; 7 bases agree with TRBD1. The germline V gene has CDR1 SSHAT and CDR2 FNYEAQ (reference sequence). This CDR3 comprises 16 residues. DNA of the CDR3: TGTGCTAGCAGCTTGGGTGACAGGGACTCTGGAAACACCATATATTTT. It codes for CASSLGDRDSGNTIYF.

The V call is TRBV4-1, the J call TRBJ2-3; D is tentatively TRBD1 or TRBD2 (5 bases each). The germline V gene has CDR1 MGHRA and CDR2 YSYEKL. The germline V and J ends were trimmed by 2 bases and 5 bases, with 14 bases remaining between them. This CDR3 comprises 15 residues. The CDR3 DNA reads TGCGCCAGCAGCCAACTTTCTGGTGGGGGAGATACGCAGTATTTT. It specifies CASSQLSGGGDTQYF.

This clone turned up a few times. The chain carries TRBV23-1 and TRBJ2-7; D gene ambiguous. TRBV23-1 is sorted into the ORF group, with uncertain function. This CDR3 has 14 amino acids. Trimming removed 1 base at V and 2 bases at J, with 9 bases between. The CDR3 bases are TGCGCCAGCAGTCAATGCCGGGCGCCCTACGAGCAGTACTTC. Its translation: CASSQCRAPYEQYF.

This clone was seen a handful of times. The V gene is TRBV28, the J gene TRBJ1-1, with 7 bases identical to TRBD1. Looked up from germline, CDR1 is MDHEN and CDR2 is SYDVKM. CDR3 length: 14 amino acids. Losses at the gene ends were 6 bases for V and 4 bases for J; bases not matched to a gene: 8. CDR3 loop: CASRPTGFGTEAFF. CDR3 DNA sequence: TGTGCCAGCAGGCCGACAGGGTTCGGCACTGAAGCTTTCTTT.

This clone was seen more than once but under ten times. The genes are TRBV4-1 and TRBJ2-1, with unresolved D. Trimming shortened V by 0 bases and J by 8 bases, and 8 bases separated the two germline ends. The CDR3 contains 13 residues. The V gene's germline CDR1 is MGHRA and CDR2 YSYEKL. The CDR3: CASSQDVTDEQFF. CDR3 in DNA: TGCGCCAGCAGCCAAGATGTCACCGATGAGCAGTTCTTC.